This T cell receptor beta chain originates from a study of T cells in tuberculosis. Using immunoSEQ multiplex PCR, the repertoire was profiled, and TCRdb retains in-frame clones only, with some absent. The sample has tens of thousands of clones, 92% seen once. V lost 3 bases, J lost 2 bases, and 12 bases lay in between. The CDR3 length is 15 residues. The V gene's germline CDR1 is MNHEY and CDR2 SMNVEV (reference sequence). Sequencing used PBMCs. The receptor was isolated from a donor under 30 with latent tuberculosis or without tuberculosis infection. Some clones in this sample may be carry-over from other donors' samples. This sequence joins TRBV27 and TRBJ2-3; D might be TRBD1 (6 bases). Here the CDR3 reads CASSFKGVYTDTQYF. CDR3 DNA sequence: TGTGCCAGCAGTTTCAAGGGGGTTTACACAGATACGCAGTATTTT.